The text below deals with one T cell receptor (beta chain). Its antigen is undetermined. This sample is part of a study of shared clonotypes between healthy human individuals. Findings and limits, study-wide: The study's rarefaction showed incomplete sorted-subset sequencing despite large depth.

With V trimmed by 5 bases and J by 0 bases, 18 bases remained unmatched. The germline CDR1 and CDR2 sequences are MDHEN and SYDVKM. The CDR3 spans 19 residues. The data were produced by immunoSEQ multiplex PCR, yet TCRdb's version contains in-frame clones alone and is incomplete. The data show roughly 1 million clones, about 77% seen once. This sequence joins TRBV28 and TRBJ2-7, with 8 bases fitting TRBD2. This clonotype originated in a man between 18 and 29 years old in good health. The specimen was memory CD4+ T cells sorted from blood. The subset was: CD45RA-negative fraction. Here the CDR3 reads CASSPRSWRGDSVSYEQYF. The CDR3 DNA is TGTGCCAGCAGTCCTCGGTCGTGGCGGGGGGACTCTGTCTCCTACGAGCAGTACTTC.